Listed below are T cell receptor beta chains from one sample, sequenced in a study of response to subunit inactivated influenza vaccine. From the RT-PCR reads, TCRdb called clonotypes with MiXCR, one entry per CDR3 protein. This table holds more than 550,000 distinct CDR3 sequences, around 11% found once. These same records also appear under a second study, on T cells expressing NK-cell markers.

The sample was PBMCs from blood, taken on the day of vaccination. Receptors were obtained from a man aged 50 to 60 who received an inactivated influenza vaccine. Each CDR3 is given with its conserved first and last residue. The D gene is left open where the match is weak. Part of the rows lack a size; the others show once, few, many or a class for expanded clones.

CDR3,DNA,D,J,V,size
CASSLWEGDEQFF,TGTGCCAGCAGTTTATGGGAGGGCGATGAGCAGTTCTTC,TRBD2,TRBJ2-1,TRBV27,few
CASIKGPETQYF,TGTGCCAGCATAAAGGGTCCAGAGACCCAGTACTTC,-,TRBJ2-5,TRBV2,few
CASQLLAGGGNEQFF,TGTGCCAGTCAACTCCTAGCGGGGGGGGGAAATGAGCAGTTCTTC,TRBD2,TRBJ2-1,TRBV19,-
CASSGSVETQYF,TGTGCCAGCAGTGGGTCGGTAGAGACCCAGTACTTC,-,TRBJ2-5,TRBV12-3/TRBV12-4,many
CASSSTGPHTGELFF,TGCGCCAGCAGCTCAACTGGTCCTCACACCGGGGAGCTGTTTTTT,-,TRBJ2-2,TRBV5-1,many
CASSPDRGRAGEQFF,TGTGCCAGCAGCCCGGACAGGGGGCGGGCTGGTGAGCAGTTCTTC,TRBD1,TRBJ2-1,TRBV28,-
CASSFGLAGGNEQFF,TGTGCCAGCAGTTTTGGTCTAGCGGGAGGCAATGAGCAGTTCTTC,TRBD2,TRBJ2-1,TRBV6-5,many
CASRRTGDPDGQPQHF,TGTGCCAGCAGGCGTACAGGGGATCCCGATGGTCAGCCCCAGCATTTT,TRBD1,TRBJ1-5,TRBV5-4,few
CASRAPGGTGELFF,TGTGCCAGTAGAGCGCCCGGGGGCACCGGGGAGCTGTTTTTT,-,TRBJ2-2,TRBV19,-
CASGILGEQFF,TGTGCCAGCGGAATCCTGGGTGAGCAGTTCTTC,-,TRBJ2-1,TRBV16,-
CASSLLVAGQGSYNEQFF,TGTGCCAGCAGCTTATTGGTAGCGGGCCAAGGGTCCTACAATGAGCAGTTCTTC,TRBD2,TRBJ2-1,TRBV11-2,many
CASRLGARGGGEQFF,TGTGCCAGCAGACTTGGGGCGAGGGGGGGGGGTGAGCAGTTCTTC,-,TRBJ2-1,TRBV12-3/TRBV12-4,-
CTTLDHNQETQYF,TGCACCACTTTAGACCACAACCAAGAGACCCAGTACTTC,-,TRBJ2-5,TRBV29-1,-
CASSIGTSGGTDTQYF,TGCGCCAGCAGCATCGGGACTAGCGGGGGCACAGATACGCAGTATTTT,TRBD2,TRBJ2-3,TRBV5-1,many
CASSQDITKGTGELFF,TGTGCCAGCAGCCAAGACATTACTAAGGGCACCGGGGAGCTGTTTTTT,-,TRBJ2-2,TRBV4-2,many
CASRAQNEKLFF,TGCGCCAGCAGGGCCCAAAATGAAAAACTGTTTTTT,-,TRBJ1-4,TRBV5-1,few
CASSQRLGDTDTQYF,TGTGCCAGCAGTCAGAGACTAGGCGACACAGATACGCAGTATTTT,-,TRBJ2-3,TRBV12-3/TRBV12-4,many
CASSRNNRGGTGELFF,TGTGCCAGCAGCCGAAACAACAGGGGTGGCACCGGGGAGCTGTTTTTT,TRBD1,TRBJ2-2,TRBV4-2,-
CASRDSRNSPLHF,TGTGCCAGCAGGGACAGCCGAAATTCACCCCTCCACTTT,-,TRBJ1-6,TRBV6-2/TRBV6-3,few
CTASRGPGDTQYF,TGCACTGCTAGTAGGGGGCCAGGAGATACGCAGTATTTT,TRBD1,TRBJ2-3,TRBV20-1,-
CASSKEYQGIPQPQHF,TGTGCCAGCAGCAAGGAGTATCAGGGAATTCCTCAGCCCCAGCATTTT,-,TRBJ1-5,TRBV21-1,many
CASSLRDRDTQYF,TGTGCCAGCAGTTTAAGGGACAGGGATACGCAGTATTTT,TRBD1,TRBJ2-3,TRBV27,few
CSVFRDYEQYF,TGCAGCGTCTTCCGGGATTACGAGCAGTACTTC,-,TRBJ2-7,TRBV29-1,many
CSVLGLGGYEQYF,TGCAGCGTTCTGGGGCTCGGGGGCTACGAGCAGTACTTC,-,TRBJ2-7,TRBV29-1,-
CASSLGVLEQFF,TGTGCCAGCAGCTTAGGGGTGTTGGAGCAGTTCTTC,-,TRBJ2-1,TRBV11-2,-
CASRDEVSNQPQHF,TGTGCCAGCAGAGATGAAGTTAGCAATCAGCCCCAGCATTTT,-,TRBJ1-5,TRBV12-3/TRBV12-4,-
CASSLGTRLVAFF,TGTGCCAGCAGTTTAGGGACACGTTTAGTGGCTTTCTTT,-,TRBJ1-1,TRBV12-3/TRBV12-4,-
CASSLGYPNEQFF,TGTGCCAGCAGCTTGGGGTATCCGAATGAGCAGTTCTTC,-,TRBJ2-1,TRBV5-6,few
CASSVGTLPPQHF,TGTGCCAGCAGCGTAGGGACGCTCCCACCCCAGCATTTT,-,TRBJ1-5,TRBV9,-
CASSTGTGRNSPLHF,TGTGCCAGCAGCACTGGGACAGGGCGAAATTCACCCCTCCACTTT,TRBD1,TRBJ1-6,TRBV6-1,few
CASRPTGNMNTEAFF,TGTGCCAGCAGGCCTACAGGGAACATGAACACTGAAGCTTTCTTT,-,TRBJ1-1,TRBV12-3/TRBV12-4,many
CASRKWGGELFF,TGTGCCAGCAGGAAATGGGGCGGGGAGCTGTTTTTT,-,TRBJ2-2,TRBV12-3/TRBV12-4,few
CASSQSRLTTEAFF,TGCGCCAGCAGCCAATCGCGGCTAACAACTGAAGCTTTCTTT,-,TRBJ1-1,TRBV4-3,many
CAISESGQRDEQYF,TGTGCCATCAGTGAGTCGGGGCAGAGGGACGAGCAGTACTTC,-,TRBJ2-7,TRBV10-3,few
CASNWIRDHSYEQYF,TGTGCCAGCAATTGGATCCGGGACCACTCCTACGAGCAGTACTTC,-,TRBJ2-7,TRBV6-5,-
CAISSWQGQYGYTF,TGTGCCATCAGTTCCTGGCAGGGACAATATGGCTACACCTTC,-,TRBJ1-2,TRBV10-3,-
CASSLATSGNEQFF,TGTGCCAGCAGTTTAGCGACTTCGGGCAATGAGCAGTTCTTC,-,TRBJ2-1,TRBV12-3/TRBV12-4,-
CSAPAGGTDTQYF,TGCAGTGCTCCAGCGGGGGGCACAGATACGCAGTATTTT,TRBD2,TRBJ2-3,TRBV20-1,few
CASSPPLGSYSEQFF,TGCGCCAGCAGCCCACCCCTAGGTTCCTACAGTGAGCAGTTCTTC,-,TRBJ2-1,TRBV5-1,-
CSVEASGEPTYEQYF,TGCAGCGTTGAGGCTAGCGGAGAACCGACCTACGAGCAGTACTTC,TRBD2,TRBJ2-7,TRBV29-1,few
CSAREGTGSSYNSPLHF,TGCAGTGCTAGAGAAGGGACGGGTAGCTCCTATAATTCACCCCTCCACTTT,-,TRBJ1-6,TRBV20-1,many
CASSLGQGVEHF,TGTGCCAGCAGCCTGGGACAGGGTGTCGAGCATTTT,TRBD1,TRBJ1-5,TRBV3-1,-
CASSFGGGAFEQYF,TGTGCCAGCAGCTTTGGCGGGGGGGCGTTCGAGCAGTACTTC,TRBD2,TRBJ2-7,TRBV11-2,many
CASSYREYEQYF,TGTGCCAGCAGTTACAGGGAGTACGAGCAGTACTTC,-,TRBJ2-7,TRBV7-9,few
CASRPGGAGDTQYF,TGTGCCAGCAGACCGGGGGGGGCGGGAGATACGCAGTATTTT,TRBD2,TRBJ2-3,TRBV2,-
CASSSGGWNQPQHF,TGTGCCAGCAGTTCAGGGGGTTGGAATCAGCCCCAGCATTTT,TRBD1,TRBJ1-5,TRBV6-5,-
CASALLGSSTGELFF,TGTGCCAGCGCCCTACTGGGGTCGAGCACCGGGGAGCTGTTTTTT,-,TRBJ2-2,TRBV27,-
CAWAGADGELFF,TGTGCCTGGGCAGGGGCGGACGGGGAGCTGTTTTTT,-,TRBJ2-2,TRBV30,few
CASMVGSYNEQFF,TGTGCCAGCATGGTCGGGAGTTACAATGAGCAGTTCTTC,-,TRBJ2-1,TRBV28,-